This T cell receptor beta chain derives from a study of blood T cell repertoires in COVID-19. Study at large: Both acute and convalescent COVID-19 samples were obtained from the United States, Italy and Spain. T cells, B-cell-depleted T cells, or PBMCs provided the cDNA or gDNA that served as material.

Authors' data handling: Counts of nucleated cells, estimated from reference gene primer amplification, were obtained. Generated by immunoSEQ multiplex PCR, the TCRdb table keeps only in-frame clones and is missing some. V and J calls and clone size come straight from that table; D and trimming were deduced from the DNA. The sample lists about 60,000 clones, around 80% occurring once. The CDR3 runs 13 residues. V trimming: 7 bases; J trimming: 4 bases; junction bases outside the gene matches: 6. This chain links TRBV12-3 or TRBV12-4 with TRBJ2-5, with TRBD1 matching over 7 bases. The sequencing input was peripheral blood. This receptor was identified in a human donor in a cohort sampled during active COVID-19. The CDR3 loop reads CASKKQGVETQYF. CDR3 nucleotides: TGTGCCAGCAAAAAGCAGGGGGTAGAGACCCAGTACTTC.